This T cell receptor (beta chain) was observed in a study of human versus mouse CDR3 diversity and MHC coevolution. Whole-study context: Samples had between about 0.6 x 10^7 and 1.8 x 10^7 valid reads. Findings of the study overall: Among all groups, most of the three human donors showed least clonal inequality. By iCHAO1, human TCR beta clonotypes numbered about 1.5 million, the most.

Points on this clone: The target antigen is unknown.

The ends lost 1 base at V and 4 bases at J; junction bases unmatched: 8. Germline V gene sequence: CDR1 LNHNV, CDR2 YYDKDF (reference sequence). This CDR3 region has 17 residues. Method: immunoSEQ multiplex PCR; TCRdb's copy keeps in-frame clones and lacks some. The sample includes about 77,000 clones, around 90% of them seen just once. This sequence originates from a person between 25 and 69 years old in good health. Sequenced input: naive CD4+ T cells from blood. Subset here: CD45RO-negative CD62L-positive naive CD4 T cells. The chain combines TRBV15 with TRBJ2-7; 12 bases match TRBD1. DNA of the CDR3: TGTGCCACCAGCAGAGCGCCTGGGACAGGGGGCTGGTACGAGCAGTACTTC. This codes for CATSRAPGTGGWYEQYF.